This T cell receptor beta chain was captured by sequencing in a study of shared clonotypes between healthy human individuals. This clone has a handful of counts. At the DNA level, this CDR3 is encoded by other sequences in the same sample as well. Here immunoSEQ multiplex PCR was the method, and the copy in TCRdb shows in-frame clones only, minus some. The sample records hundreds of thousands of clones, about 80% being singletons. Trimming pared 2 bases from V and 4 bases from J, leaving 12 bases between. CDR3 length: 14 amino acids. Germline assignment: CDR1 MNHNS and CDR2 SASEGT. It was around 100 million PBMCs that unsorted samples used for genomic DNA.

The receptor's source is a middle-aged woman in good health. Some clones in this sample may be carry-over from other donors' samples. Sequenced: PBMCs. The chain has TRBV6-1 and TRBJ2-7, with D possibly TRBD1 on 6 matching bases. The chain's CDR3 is CASSELTGFYEQYF. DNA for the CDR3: TGTGCCAGCAGTGAACTAACAGGGTTTTACGAGCAGTACTTC.